The 5 T cell receptor beta chains listed next were all sequenced from one sample in a study of T-cell reconstitution after alpha-beta-depleted transplantation in children. Unique molecular identifiers were incorporated into the prepared TCRbeta library. TCRdb used MiXCR to reprocess the PCR reads, holding one entry per CDR3 protein. Counted here are around 800,000 distinct CDR3 sequences, approximately 15% occurring once; the ten biggest clones make up around 5.3%. Sequenced material: PBMCs, mostly from graft donor cells, taken 360 days after TCRalphabeta/CD19-depleted stem cell transplant. These receptors originate from a male patient between 5 and 17 years old who had a stem cell transplant for acute lymphoblastic leukemia, so the T cells may come from the graft donor.

The chain recombines TRBV4-1 with TRBJ2-5; 15 bases match TRBD2. With 3 bases clipped from V and 1 base from J, the junction kept 12 bases outside the gene matches. The CDR3 contains 20 residues. The germline gives CDR1 MGHRA, CDR2 YSYEKL. CDR3 DNA: TGCGCCAGCAGCCAGGGACTAGCGGGAGGAACTCTCAATACCCAAGAGACCCAGTACTTC. Encoded protein: CASSQGLAGGTLNTQETQYF.

This chain connects TRBV9 to TRBJ2-3; D uncertain. Per the germline V gene, CDR1 is SGDLS and CDR2 is YYNGEE. Between the trimmed V and J ends, which lost 3 bases and 6 bases, there was a span of 14 bases. The CDR3 covers 14 residues. CDR3 protein: CASSAQIGRDTQYF. The CDR3 DNA sequence: TGTGCCAGCAGCGCCCAGATAGGGCGGGATACGCAGTATTTT.

This clonotype came up a few times. The CDR3 DNA is TGCGCCAGCAGGGGCTCCCGGCAGGGCGCCGGGGAGCTGTTTTTT. This translates into CASRGSRQGAGELFF. The gene calls are TRBV5-1 and TRBJ2-2; TRBD1 might be the D (5 bases). CDR1 SGHRS and CDR2 YFSETQ come from the germline V gene. Trimming removed 5 bases at V and 6 bases at J, with 17 bases between. The CDR3 loop spans 15 amino acids.

V is TRBV7-9 and J is TRBJ2-3; the D gene could be TRBD1 or TRBD2 (5 bases each). Germline V gene lookup returns CDR1 SEHNR and CDR2 FQNEAQ (reference sequence). Trimming took off 5 bases at V and 1 base at J, with 13 bases between the two ends. CDR3 size: 15 residues. CDR3 sequence reads: CASSRDLPGTDTQYF. The DNA for the CDR3 is TGTGCCAGCAGCCGGGACCTCCCGGGCACAGATACGCAGTATTTT.

This chain connects TRBV11-2 to TRBJ2-1, with D uncertain. The CDR3 covers 16 residues. Trimming took off 5 bases at V and 0 bases at J, with 14 bases between the two ends. The germline V gene has CDR1 SGHAT and CDR2 FQNNGV. Here the CDR3 reads CASSVHGSSSYNEQFF. CDR3 bases: TGTGCCAGCAGCGTTCACGGCTCAAGCTCCTACAATGAGCAGTTCTTC.